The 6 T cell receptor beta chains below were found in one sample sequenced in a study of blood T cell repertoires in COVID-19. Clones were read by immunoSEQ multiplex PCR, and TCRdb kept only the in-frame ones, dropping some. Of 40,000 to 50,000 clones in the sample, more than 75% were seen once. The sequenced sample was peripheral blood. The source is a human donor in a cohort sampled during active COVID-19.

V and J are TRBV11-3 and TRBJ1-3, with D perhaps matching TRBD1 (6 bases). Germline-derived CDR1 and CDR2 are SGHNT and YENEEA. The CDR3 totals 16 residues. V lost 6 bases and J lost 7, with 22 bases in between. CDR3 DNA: TGTGCCAGCAGTTCGTCGAAGCCAACAGGGTTCAACACCATATATTTT. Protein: CASSSSKPTGFNTIYF.

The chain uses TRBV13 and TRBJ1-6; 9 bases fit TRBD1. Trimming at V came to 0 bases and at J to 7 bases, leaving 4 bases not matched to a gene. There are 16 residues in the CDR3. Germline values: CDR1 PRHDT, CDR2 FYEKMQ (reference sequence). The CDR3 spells CASSLGGQGRNSPLHF. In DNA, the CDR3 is TGTGCCAGCAGCTTAGGGGGACAGGGTAGGAATTCACCCCTCCACTTT.

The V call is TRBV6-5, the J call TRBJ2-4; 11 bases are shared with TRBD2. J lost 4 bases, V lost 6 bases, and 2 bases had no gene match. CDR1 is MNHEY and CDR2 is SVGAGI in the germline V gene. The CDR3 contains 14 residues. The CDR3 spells CASRRLAGKNIQYF. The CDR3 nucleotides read TGTGCCAGCAGGAGACTAGCGGGAAAAAACATTCAGTACTTC.

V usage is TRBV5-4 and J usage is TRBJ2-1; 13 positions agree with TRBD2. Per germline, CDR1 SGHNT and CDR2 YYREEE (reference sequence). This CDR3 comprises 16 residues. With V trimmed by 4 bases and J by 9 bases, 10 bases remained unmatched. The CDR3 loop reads CASSLGGTSGIGEQFF. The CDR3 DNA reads TGTGCCAGCAGCCTCGGGGGGACTAGCGGGATCGGTGAGCAGTTCTTC.

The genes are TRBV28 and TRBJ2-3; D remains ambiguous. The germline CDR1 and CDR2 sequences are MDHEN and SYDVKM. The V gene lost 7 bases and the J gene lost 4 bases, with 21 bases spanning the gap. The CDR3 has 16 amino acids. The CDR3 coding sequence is TGTGCCAGCACCCCTACCCTTCGAACAGATCCAGATACGCAGTATTTT. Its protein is CASTPTLRTDPDTQYF.

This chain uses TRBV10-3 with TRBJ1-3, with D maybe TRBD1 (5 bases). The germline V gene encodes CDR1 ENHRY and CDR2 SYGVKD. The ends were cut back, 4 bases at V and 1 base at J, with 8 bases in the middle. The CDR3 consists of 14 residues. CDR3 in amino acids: CAISASGSGNTIYF. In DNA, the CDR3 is TGTGCCATCAGTGCCTCAGGGTCTGGAAACACCATATATTTT.